Listed below are T cell receptor beta chains from one sample, sequenced in a study of T cell responses to AZD1222 COVID-19 vaccine. Assay used: immunoSEQ multiplex PCR; TCRdb lists only in-frame clones, some missing. The sample records 150,000 to 200,000 clones, 92% being singletons. The sequences come from peripheral blood, collected on day 0 of AZD1222 vaccination. The receptor set was obtained from an adult in good health. CDR3s include the opening cysteine and the closing phenylalanine or tryptophan. The D gene is left open where the match is weak. The listing skips clone size in some rows; elsewhere it reads once, few, many or a size class.

D	J	V	size	CDR3	DNA
TRBD2	TRBJ2-5	TRBV7-2	.	CASSLGLAGGETQYF	TGTGCCAGCAGCTTAGGACTAGCGGGGGGAGAGACCCAGTACTTC
TRBD2	TRBJ2-7	TRBV7-2	.	CASSLDGTSGSYEQYF	TGTGCCAGCAGCTTAGATGGGACTAGCGGGTCCTACGAGCAGTACTTC
TRBD2	TRBJ2-1	TRBV15	.	CATSRGGFSGSSTEQFF	TGTGCCACCAGCAGAGGGGGCTTTAGCGGGAGTTCTACTGAGCAGTTCTTC
.	TRBJ1-2	TRBV28	.	CATRQLNYGYTF	TGTGCCACCAGACAGCTTAACTATGGCTACACCTTC
.	TRBJ1-6	TRBV6-5	once	CASSLTSGGNSPLHF	TGTGCCAGCAGTTTGACCTCCGGCGGGAATTCACCCCTCCACTTT
TRBD1	TRBJ1-1	TRBV6-5	.	CASSYGGQGATEAFF	TGTGCCAGCAGTTACGGTGGACAGGGGGCCACTGAAGCTTTCTTT
.	TRBJ1-4	TRBV7-9	.	CASSLGGNEKLFF	TGTGCCAGCAGCTTAGGGGGAAACGAAAAACTGTTTTTT
.	TRBJ1-2	TRBV2	.	CASSVDSNYGYTF	TGTGCCAGCAGTGTCGACAGTAACTATGGCTACACCTTC
TRBD1	TRBJ1-6	TRBV19	.	CASRPGTVNNSPLHF	TGTGCCAGTAGACCCGGGACAGTCAATAATTCACCCCTCCACTTT
TRBD1	TRBJ2-4	TRBV24-1	.	CATRGRIQYF	TGTGCCACTAGGGGGCGGATTCAGTACTTC
.	TRBJ2-1	TRBV7-8	.	CASSFTGKHEQFF	TGTGCCAGCAGCTTTACAGGGAAACATGAGCAGTTCTTC
.	TRBJ1-2	TRBV29-1	.	CSFYFFTYGYTF	TGCAGCTTCTATTTCTTTACCTATGGCTACACCTTC
TRBD2	TRBJ2-4	TRBV5-1	.	CASSRDPGGENIQYF	TGCGCCAGCAGCCGGGACCCGGGAGGAGAAAACATTCAGTACTTC
TRBD1	TRBJ1-2	TRBV2	.	CASRETGLATPYF	TGTGCCAGCAGGGAGACAGGGCTGGCTACACCTTACTTC
.	TRBJ2-6	TRBV6-5	.	CASRTGVGANVLTF	TGTGCCAGCAGGACGGGGGTTGGGGCCAACGTCCTGACTTTC
TRBD1	TRBJ1-3	TRBV7-6	once	CASSLGVPSGGTGNTIYF	TGTGCCAGCAGCTTAGGAGTCCCATCAGGGGGCACTGGAAACACCATATATTTT
TRBD1	TRBJ2-3	TRBV28	.	CASRGQGFGDTQYF	TGTGCCAGCAGAGGACAGGGGTTCGGAGATACGCAGTATTTT
.	TRBJ2-7	TRBV6-5	.	CASSYGASYEQYF	TGTGCCAGCAGTTACGGGGCTTCCTACGAGCAGTACTTC
.	TRBJ2-7	TRBV7-2	.	CASSLTPSEQYF	TGTGCCAGCAGCTTAACCCCCTCAGAGCAGTACTTC
.	TRBJ1-5	TRBV6-1	once	CASSETTGSSQPQHF	TGTGCCAGCAGTGAGACTACAGGGTCAAGCCAGCCCCAGCATTTT
.	TRBJ1-4	TRBV19	.	CASSGSATNEKLFF	TGTGCCAGTAGCGGCAGTGCAACTAATGAAAAACTGTTTTTT
TRBD2	TRBJ2-2	TRBV5-1	.	CASSLRGGTGELFF	TGCGCCAGCAGCTTGAGGGGAGGGACCGGGGAGCTGTTTTTT
.	TRBJ2-2	TRBV19	.	CASSIGRNTGELFF	TGTGCCAGTAGTATAGGGCGGAACACCGGGGAGCTGTTTTTT
.	TRBJ2-2	TRBV19	.	CASSMERNANTGELFF	TGTGCCAGTAGTATGGAGCGGAACGCGAACACCGGGGAGCTGTTTTTT
.	TRBJ1-2	TRBV7-9	few	CASSLEQNYGYTF	TGTGCCAGCAGCTTAGAACAGAACTATGGCTACACCTTC
.	TRBJ2-2	TRBV4-3	few	CASSQGQDNTGELFF	TGCGCCAGCAGCCAAGGACAGGATAACACCGGGGAGCTGTTTTTT
.	TRBJ2-3	TRBV19	.	CASSPQADTQYF	TGTGCCAGTAGTCCGCAGGCAGATACGCAGTATTTT
.	TRBJ1-2	TRBV28	once	CASSLYANYGYTF	TGTGCCAGCAGTTTATATGCTAACTATGGCTACACCTTC
.	TRBJ1-2	TRBV4-1	.	CASGESARGFGYTF	TGCGCCAGCGGCGAGTCAGCGAGGGGGTTTGGCTACACCTTC
.	TRBJ2-7	TRBV7-9	.	CASSPRTMGIYEQYF	TGTGCCAGCAGCCCCCGGACAATGGGGATCTACGAGCAGTACTTC
.	TRBJ2-2	TRBV10-1	.	CASSEGAAGELFF	TGCGCCAGCAGTGAGGGGGCGGCCGGGGAGCTGTTTTTT
.	TRBJ2-7	TRBV6-5	.	CASTATGHYEQYF	TGTGCCAGCACCGCGACAGGACATTACGAGCAGTACTTC
.	TRBJ2-4	TRBV11-1	.	CASSLGRQDSTKYF	TGTGCCAGCAGCTTAGGGAGACAGGACTCCACCAAGTACTTC
.	TRBJ2-5	TRBV5-1	.	CASREAGITQETQYF	TGCGCCAGCAGAGAGGCAGGGATTACCCAAGAGACCCAGTACTTC
TRBD2	TRBJ2-7	TRBV18	.	CASSPNRGGGSYEQYF	TGTGCCAGCTCACCAAATCGGGGCGGGGGCTCCTACGAGCAGTACTTC
.	TRBJ1-5	TRBV12-3/TRBV12-4	.	CASSSNEDQPQHF	TGTGCCAGCAGTTCAAATGAGGATCAGCCCCAGCATTTT
.	TRBJ2-7	TRBV28	.	CASSLVGGHLSSYEQYF	TGTGCCAGCAGTTTAGTGGGAGGACACCTGAGCTCCTACGAGCAGTACTTC
TRBD1	TRBJ1-2	TRBV6-5	.	CASSFQGGYGYTF	TGTGCCAGCAGTTTCCAGGGGGGGTATGGCTACACCTTC
TRBD2	TRBJ2-2	TRBV3-1/TRBV3-2	once	CASSPTSGGAYNTGELFF	TGTGCCAGCAGCCCGACTAGCGGGGGGGCCTATAACACCGGGGAGCTGTTTTTT
TRBD1	TRBJ1-6	TRBV19	.	CASSTGTGIRPLHF	TGTGCCAGTAGTACCGGGACAGGCATACGACCCCTCCACTTT
TRBD1	TRBJ2-1	TRBV30	.	CAWSSGQGGYNEQFF	TGTGCCTGGAGTAGTGGACAGGGTGGGTACAATGAGCAGTTCTTC
.	TRBJ1-1	TRBV2	.	CASSGGGDTLYRKAFF	TGTGCCAGCAGTGGAGGCGGTGACACGCTATATCGGAAAGCTTTCTTT
TRBD2	TRBJ2-2	TRBV10-3	.	CAIRTGLAGGRGTGELFF	TGTGCCATCAGGACCGGACTAGCGGGAGGGCGTGGCACCGGGGAGCTGTTTTTT
.	TRBJ1-3	TRBV5-1	.	CASSPGNSGNTIYF	TGCGCCAGCAGCCCCGGGAACTCTGGAAACACCATATATTTT
.	TRBJ2-7	TRBV11-2	.	CASSLGSGDRQYF	TGTGCCAGCAGCTTAGGATCCGGGGATCGGCAGTACTTC
TRBD1	TRBJ1-5	TRBV19	once	CASSRRTGDGQPQHF	TGTGCCAGTAGTCGGAGGACAGGGGATGGGCAGCCCCAGCATTTT
TRBD2	TRBJ2-1	TRBV19	once	CASIQSGVSYNEQFF	TGTGCCAGTATTCAAAGCGGGGTATCCTACAATGAGCAGTTCTTC
.	TRBJ2-1	TRBV7-3	.	CASSSLWGEQFF	TGTGCCAGCAGTTCCTTATGGGGTGAGCAGTTCTTC
.	TRBJ1-4	TRBV12-2	.	CASRTRDRGDCYYNEKLFF	TGTGCAAGTCGCACCCGGGACAGGGGGGATTGTTACTATAATGAAAAACTGTTTTTT